This T cell receptor beta chain was identified in a study of OX40 agonist ivuxolimab in advanced cancers. Study as a whole: Patients' therapy was ivuxolimab, an antibody that acts as an agonist of OX40 (CD134).

This clone was recorded only once. Blood specimens came from baseline, cycle 4 day 1, and cycle 7 day 1. Measured with immunoSEQ multiplex PCR; TCRdb has only the in-frame clones, and not every one. The data show approximately 70,000 clones, around 88% seen once. The V and J ends lost 4 bases and 2 bases respectively, with 16 bases between them. The CDR3 runs to 16 residues. Germline values: CDR1 SGHRS, CDR2 YFSETQ. This sequence joins TRBV5-1 and TRBJ1-3; D is perhaps TRBD1 (6 bases). This material consisted of CD4+ or CD8+ T cells sorted from blood, taken in a trial of the OX40 agonist ivuxolimab. This TCR came from an adult with an advanced solid tumor such as melanoma, head and neck, liver or kidney cancer. CDR3 region: CASSPQITGTGNTIYF. The CDR3 nucleotides read TGCGCCAGCAGCCCACAAATAACAGGGACTGGAAACACCATATATTTT. Filled out from reference TRBV5-1 and TRBJ1-3, the complete variable domain reads KAGVTQTPRYLIKTRGQQVTLSCSPISGHRSVSWYQQTPGQGLQFLFEYFSETQRNKGNFPGRFSGRQFSNSRSEMNVSTLELGDSALYLCASSPQITGTGNTIYFGEGSWLTVV.